The 17 T cell receptor beta chains below come from one sample, sequenced in a study of tumor and adjacent non-tumor tissue in lung cancer. No cell sorting was done before RNA was extracted from the tissue. Three rounds of nested PCR, following a modified ARM-PCR protocol, produced the TCRbeta library. Via MiXCR, TCRdb re-called the multiplex PCR reads, giving one row per CDR3 protein. This table has roughly 200,000 distinct CDR3 sequences, 70% to 75% appearing once. Specimen: lung tumor tissue. The source is a man aged 55 to 70 with non-small cell lung cancer.

Concerning this clonotype: A read error is possible here, since a much larger clone lies one base away. V and J are TRBV29-1 and TRBJ2-3; 7 positions agree with TRBD1. J lost 1 base, V lost 7 bases, and 2 bases had no gene match. CDR3 length: 12 residues. Germline V gene lookup returns CDR1 SQVTM and CDR2 ANQGSEA. The CDR3 coding sequence is TGCAGCGAGGGACAGCGCACAGATACGCAGTATTTT. Protein product: CSEGQRTDTQYF.

The chain employs TRBV11-3 and TRBJ2-1; D possibly corresponds to TRBD2 (5 bases). Germline CDR1 SGHNT, CDR2 YENEEA. CDR3 size: 12 residues. V shed 9 bases and J shed 7 bases, with 13 bases lying between them. The CDR3 sequence: CARSREGNEQFF. The CDR3 DNA reads TGTGCCAGAAGTCGGGAAGGTAATGAGCAGTTCTTC. Full variable domain (rest looked up from reference TRBV11-3 and TRBJ2-1): EAGVVQSPRYKIIEKKQPVAFWCNPISGHNTLYWYLQNLGQGPELLIRYENEEAVDDSQLPKDRFSAERLKGVDSTLKIQPAELGDSAVYLCARSREGNEQFFGPGTRLTVL.

In this sample, this clonotype turned up once. Being one base from a much bigger clone, this may be a read error. V and J are TRBV29-1 and TRBJ1-1; no clear D gene. Looked up from germline, CDR1 is SQVTM and CDR2 is ANQGSEA. V was cut by 7 bases and J by 1 base, with 13 bases left in between. This CDR3 region has 13 residues. Here the CDR3 DNA reads TGCAGCGCCTTCGAAGCAGGGAACACTGAAGCTTTCTTT. It codes for CSAFEAGNTEAFF. The full variable domain, rest sourced from reference TRBV29-1 and TRBJ1-1, is SAVISQKPSRDICQRGTSLTIQCQVDSQVTMMFWYRQQPGQSLTLIATANQGSEATYESGFVIDKFPISRPNLTFSTLTVSNMSPEDSSIYLCSAFEAGNTEAFFGQGTRLTVV.

In this sample, this clonotype turned up once. At one end the junction does not follow the germline gene, possibly because of a read error. The rearrangement joins TRBV29-1 to TRBJ1-1; TRBD1 matches 9 bases. The CDR3 contains 14 residues. The germline CDR1 and CDR2 sequences are SQVTM and ANQGSEA. This chain's CDR3 is CSVPRTGVNTDAFF. In nucleotides, the CDR3 is TGTAGCGTCCCCAGGACAGGGGTGAACACTGATGCTTTCTTT.

Of note for this clonotype: A much bigger clone sits one base away, suggesting this may be a read error. V usage is TRBV20-1 and J usage is TRBJ1-1, with D perhaps matching TRBD1 (6 bases). Germline loops: CDR1 DFQATT, CDR2 SNEGSKA (reference sequence). The CDR3 is 14 amino acids. The CDR3 loop reads CSARDPGVGTDAFF. The CDR3 nucleotides read TGCAGTGCTAGAGACCCAGGGGTAGGCACTGATGCTTTCTTT.

In regard to this clonotype: This could be a read error, since a much larger clone is one nucleotide away. The rearrangement links TRBV12-3 or TRBV12-4 to TRBJ1-5; TRBD1 might be the D (5 bases). This CDR3 region has 14 residues. Trimming pared 5 bases from V and 7 bases from J, leaving 15 bases between. The CDR3 loop reads CASSRTSDRQPQHF. The CDR3 nucleotides read TGTGCCAGCAGTAGGACAAGCGATAGGCAGCCCCAGCATTTT.

The V and J genes are TRBV12-3 or TRBV12-4 and TRBJ2-4; D is unresolved. Between the trimmed V and J ends, which lost 4 bases and 6 bases, there was a span of 13 bases. The CDR3 totals 14 residues. The CDR3 DNA follows: TGTGCCAGCAGTTGGGCTGGGGATGGAAACATTCAGTACTTC. It yields the protein CASSWAGDGNIQYF.

The J gene is TRBJ2-1, the V gene TRBV5-1; D possibly matches TRBD1 or TRBD2 (5 bases each). This CDR3 region has 13 residues. Germline-derived CDR1 and CDR2 are SGHRS and YFSETQ. Trimming cost V 4 bases and J 8 bases, with 13 bases left between them. The chain's CDR3 is CASSPIRGDEQFF. The CDR3 DNA sequence: TGCGCCAGCAGCCCCATTAGAGGGGATGAGCAGTTCTTC.

This clonotype was observed a few times. This may arise from a read error, as a much more abundant clone is one base away. This chain uses TRBV4-2 with TRBJ2-1; 10 positions match TRBD2. CDR3 length equals 15 residues. The germline V gene encodes CDR1 LGHNA and CDR2 YNFKEQ. In DNA form, the CDR3 reads TGTACCAGCAGCCCCTTAAGTAGCGGGGGGAATGAGCAGTTCTTC. This sequence encodes CTSSPLSSGGNEQFF.

V is TRBV20-1 and J is TRBJ2-3, with D maybe TRBD2 (6 bases). The CDR3 is made up of 14 amino acids. Trimming stripped 8 bases from V and 8 bases from J, with 23 bases between. Germline V gene data show CDR1 as DFQATT and CDR2 as SNEGSKA (reference sequence). CDR3 nucleotide sequence: TGCAGTCCTACCGTGGGACTCAGCAGAGGTACGCAGTATTTT. Its protein product is CSPTVGLSRGTQYF.

To note about this clonotype: A much larger clonotype is one base distant, so this may be a read error. The J gene is TRBJ1-6, the V gene TRBV10-1, with 8 bases aligning to TRBD1. Trimming at V came to 6 bases and at J to 14 bases, leaving 9 bases not matched to a gene. The germline V gene encodes CDR1 WNHNN and CDR2 SYGVQD (reference sequence). The CDR3 totals 13 residues. CDR3 nucleotides: TGCGCCAGCAGGGACAGGGTCGGATCAGCCCTCCACTTT. Its translation: CASRDRVGSALHF.

This clonotype occurred once. One junction end does not reproduce the germline sequence, and a read error may be involved. The chain combines TRBV29-1 with TRBJ2-7; 7 nucleotides line up with TRBD1. This CDR3 spans 13 amino acids. The germline V gene encodes CDR1 SQVTM and CDR2 ANQGSEA. This CDR3 is CSVEEGGSYEQYF. CDR3 in DNA: TGCAGCGTTGAGGAAGGGGGCTCATACGAGCAGTACTTT.

This clonotype was picked up one time. A much larger clone sits a single nucleotide away, making a read error possible. The rearrangement uses TRBV6-5 and TRBJ2-7; 8 positions agree with TRBD2. Germline values: CDR1 MNHEY, CDR2 SVGAGI. This CDR3 comprises 13 residues. V was pared by 6 bases and J by 5 bases, with 6 bases of the junction left unmatched. CDR3 protein: CASRTSVTHEQYF. The CDR3 DNA reads as TGTGCCAGCAGGACTAGCGTGACCCACGAGCAGTACTTC.

As for this clonotype: This could be a read error, since a much larger clone is one nucleotide away. The V call is TRBV4-2, the J call TRBJ2-3, with 7 positions matching TRBD2. Germline trimming cut 4 bases from V and 2 bases from J; bases unmatched to any gene: 9. This CDR3 is 16 amino acids long. The germline CDR1 and CDR2 sequences are LGHNA and YNFKEQ. In nucleotides, the CDR3 is TGTGCCAGCAGCCGGATGCCGGGAGGCCCCACAGATACGCAGTATTTT. It codes for CASSRMPGGPTDTQYF.

Concerning this clonotype itself: A much larger clone lies a single base off, so this may be a read error. V and J are TRBV6-1 and TRBJ2-1; TRBD2 is a possible D gene (6 bases). V lost 7 bases to trimming and J lost 5 bases, with 18 bases between them. The CDR3 length is 15 residues. Looked up from germline, CDR1 is MNHNS and CDR2 is SASEGT. The CDR3 sequence is CASTPQRADNNEQFF. CDR3 nucleotides: TGTGCCAGCACCCCCCAGCGGGCAGATAACAATGAGCAGTTCTTC.

With respect to this clonotype: No conserved phenylalanine or tryptophan is present at the end of the CDR3, so a read error is the likely explanation. For the CDR3, the DNA is TGTGCCAGCAGCCCCCCTGGGCGGGAGAACACCGGGGAGCTGTTTTAT. This encodes CASSPPGRENTGELFY. V and J are TRBV7-9 and TRBJ2-2; D may be TRBD2 (6 bases). This CDR3 has 16 amino acids. The V end lost 5 bases, the J end lost 1 base, and 14 bases lay between the germline ends. Germline assignment: CDR1 SEHNR and CDR2 FQNEAQ (reference sequence).

There are a few counts of this clonotype. This CDR3 fails to terminate in the conserved phenylalanine or tryptophan, so it likely reflects a read error. The rearrangement joins TRBV5-4 to TRBJ1-4; TRBD1 matches at 10 bases. The CDR3 sequence is 14 residues long. With 4 bases clipped from V and 5 bases from J, the junction kept 2 bases outside the gene matches. Germline loops: CDR1 SGHNT, CDR2 YYREEE (reference sequence). As DNA, the CDR3 is TGTGCCAGCAGCCCGGGACAGGGGAATGAAAAACTGTTTTTA. Its translation is CASSPGQGNEKLFL.